This T cell receptor (beta chain) was profiled in a study of cytomegalovirus exposure and HLA in healthy donors (dated by TCRdb to the late 2010s). In the study overall: An earlier analysis of approximately 600 of the donors reported 276 Gb of sequence data and 100 million to 140 million unique TCR beta sequences from roughly 200 million T cells. Roughly 310 gigabases of sequencing data and 78 million or so unique TCR sequences were included in an early release covering under 650 HLA-typed donors. Of the 300 to 500 genotyped donors, over 80% were placed in the genetic ancestry cluster associated with self-reported Caucasian donors. The study aimed to test whether cataloging public T cell receptors could reveal signatures of past pathogen exposure. The study used immunosequencing to profile the T cell repertoires of under 700 subjects and linked those repertoires to cytomegalovirus serostatus. A separate validation cohort of roughly 110 different subjects was used in addition to the approximately 670-subject first cohort. The study combined high-throughput TCR immunosequencing, statistical association of individual TCRs with disease status, and machine learning to predict cytomegalovirus infection status. To study patterns of TCR occurrence, a later analysis re-analyzed previously published TCR beta repertoires from under 750 donors and added high-resolution HLA genotyping. Rather than drawing on any new phenotypic data, the later analysis identified candidate immune exposures from TCR beta sequences and the way those sequences occurred across donors. In an earlier analysis of 550 to 700 of the donors, high-throughput TCR beta sequencing was used to judge whether each TCR beta V gene segment behaved as functional or pseudogenic. Donor age, sex, ethnicity and CMV serostatus were compiled together with the repertoire data. Genome-wide SNP genotypes for about 65% of the roughly 700 donors were used in a later genetic analysis, which treated that subset as a discovery cohort. All discovery cohort repertoires had been generated using a single sequencing platform. Both class I and class II loci were covered by HLA typing, at four-digit resolution. Typing coverage varied by locus: about 620-640 donors for A, B, C, DRB1 and DQB1; some 520 for DQA1; over 600 for DPA1; roughly 450 for DPB1. Because of strong linkage in the cohort, 4 to 6 DR-DQ haplotypes were treated as single units for association and clustering. Among some 400 genotyped donors of the cohort, an average of 235,054 unique TCR beta nucleotide sequences were sequenced per donor, roughly 20% of them non-productive.

Trimming removed 8 bases from V and 1 base from J, leaving 5 bases between the germline ends. According to the germline V gene, CDR1 reads SNHLY and CDR2 reads FYNNEI. Including cysteine and phenylalanine, the CDR3 has 11 amino acids. The entry retains the CDR3 DNA only, 33 bases that are in frame from base 1. Beyond this particular receptor, the publication reports: When HLA alleles, especially DR and DQ, strongly co-occurred, attributing TCR associations to individual alleles was difficult. Broadly in line with IMGT annotations, most TCR beta V segments showed up in productive rearrangements about 90% or about 30% of the time in an earlier analysis of 450 to 600 of the donors. For the cohort, immune exposure information was limited to CMV serostatus. A later analysis reported that several top co-occurrence clusters appeared linked to parvovirus B19, influenza, CMV and Epstein-Barr virus. The study gave a list of under 200 TCR beta chains associated with cytomegalovirus. Across donors, most TCR sequences were observed very rarely, whereas some public TCRs were present in many individuals. A cluster of highly shared sequence variants was judged likely to represent a technical artifact of the sequencing pipeline. Correlated functional status among segregating V segments might be attributable to linkage disequilibrium, but an unknown experimental factor could not be ruled out. Presence/absence analyses assumed roughly uniform sequencing depth across donors, an assumption that may not hold. A further reported finding was that TCR beta sequences accurately predicted the HLA-A and HLA-B alleles for most subjects in the first cohort. A later analysis found that TCR association rates varied across HLA loci, with DRB1 alleles showing the most associated TCRs and HLA-C alleles the fewest. Because the 87-base-pair reads could not distinguish some IMGT-functional V segments, including TRBV6-2 and TRBV6-3, those segments were excluded. The cohort was sequenced for TCR beta chains only, and without alpha or paired-chain data the features that could be detected were limited. Because HLA typing was unavailable for some donors at each locus, only the typed subset was used in association tests. The classifier was reported to diagnose cytomegalovirus status with high specificity and sensitivity in both the original and validation cohorts. In a later analysis, HLA-associated TCR beta chains were found to be more clonally expanded and to have lower generation probabilities than equally common non-associated chains. V-gene and J-gene trimming of TCR beta chains was associated with a missense DCLRE1C variant in a later genetic analysis, and the association was replicated in an independent cohort. About 17 rarely observed V segments, including chromosome 9 orphons, were excluded from the earlier analysis of about 600 of the donors because counts were too low. A few of the identified cytomegalovirus-associated TCR beta chains were confirmed in vitro to be specific for cytomegalovirus antigens. A later analysis associated approximately 17,000 TCR beta sequences with specific HLA alleles at a false discovery rate of 0.05. The authors suggested that the approach could potentially be extended to other disease states and immunological phenotypes. A later genetic analysis reported fewer N-insertions in productive TCRs among donors in an Asian-associated ancestry cluster than the approximately 670-donor mean. According to a later analysis, most CMV-associated TCR beta chains appeared to be HLA-restricted, and the HLA associations seemed to be driven largely by CMV exposure.

The method behind the library was the immunoSEQ multiplex PCR assay. For the multiplex PCR, a mixture combining 60 forward primers for TCR Vbeta segments and 13 reverse primers for TCR Jbeta segments was used. A multiplex PCR assay on genomic DNA amplified the CDR3 region of rearranged TCR beta genes. The amplified TCR beta libraries were sequenced on the Illumina HiSeq System as 87-base-pair reads. In the authors' own workflow: A later analysis tallied around 87 million unique TCR beta chains across the 660 or so repertoires, and roughly 11 million of those chains were shared by two or more donors. To remove PCR and sequencing errors, raw reads were error-corrected and collapsed into unique sequences using a nearest-neighbor algorithm that merged closely related sequences. Alignment of CDR3 sequences to IMGT reference sequences was used to assign V, D and J gene segments. For a sequence to be retained, a match of at least six nucleotides was required to both a V gene segment and a J gene segment. A rearrangement was called productive if the CDR3 had no stop codons and remained in frame with V and J, and every other rearrangement was called non-productive. Following IMGT convention, CDR3 was defined as the stretch from the second conserved V-encoded cysteine up to the conserved J-encoded phenylalanine. The earlier analysis of approximately 590 of the donors excluded any sequence lacking an unambiguous match to a single V gene segment. An earlier analysis of several hundred of the donors classified V segments as functional when productive rearrangements were above 56.7% and as segregating when the standard deviation between donors was above 5%. To diagnose cytomegalovirus status from the catalog of TCR beta chain sequences, a statistical classification framework was built. A later analysis assigned V and J genes by comparing TCR nucleotide sequences with IMGT/GENE-DB human TR gene sequences. In a later analysis, CDR3 sequences and most-parsimonious VDJ recombination scenarios were assigned using the TCRdist pipeline. In a later analysis, each TCR beta chain was defined by its CDR3 amino acid sequence together with its V-gene family, and reads without a unique V-gene family were excluded. To address suspected cross-contamination and a sequencing artifact, a later analysis removed roughly 640 highly shared, low-generation-probability nucleotide sequences. In a later analysis, a clonal expansion index for each public chain was calculated from normalized within-repertoire ranks of inferred template counts. In a later analysis, generation probabilities were computed with a VDJ recombination model fitted to out-of-frame rearrangements, and the resulting probabilities were checked against IGoR. Hypergeometric tests were used in a later analysis to score TCR-TCR, TCR-HLA and TCR-CMV co-occurrence, with a repertoire-size bias correction applied to the TCR pairs. In a later analysis, false discovery rates were estimated by permuting HLA or CMV assignments 20 times. A later analysis grouped co-occurring TCRs with DBSCAN, adding TCRdist sequence similarity when clustering within HLA-allele-positive subsets. Repertoires with fewer than 30,000 or more than 120,000 public chains, plus five repertoires with anomalous nucleotide sharing, were excluded from co-occurrence clustering. What TCRdb holds here is the immuneACCESS table cut down to in-frame rearrangements. Part of the clones is not present; checked against another copy, under half of the missing clones reflect an unresolved V gene, and the others are unexplained. V and J calls and clone size come straight from that table; D and trimming were deduced from the DNA. This sample holds approximately 120,000 clones; 65% to 90% were observed only once. The ten largest clones take up 2.2% of the sample.

For this clone: Its antigen specificity is not known. Base qualities were left out, and no much larger clone turns up one base away.

In total, 500 to 700 healthy bone marrow donors made up the cohort. Cohort members were all nominally healthy when sampled, although unrecorded immune exposures were likely present. The donor was CMV seronegative and was included in the group of a few hundred seronegative cohort members. A peripheral blood sample was provided by each donor, and peripheral blood mononuclear cells were used for TCR beta sequencing. Genomic DNA extraction from the blood cell samples was performed with the Qiagen DNeasy Blood Extraction Kit. The clonotype was recovered from a woman aged 30 to 39 in good health and CMV-seronegative. The receptor chain draws on TRBV2 and TRBJ1-1, with the D segment identity uncertain. The sample was PBMCs. The sequence in DNA is TGTGCCAGCGCAGGGAACACTGAAGCTTTCTTT. This codes for CASAGNTEAFF.